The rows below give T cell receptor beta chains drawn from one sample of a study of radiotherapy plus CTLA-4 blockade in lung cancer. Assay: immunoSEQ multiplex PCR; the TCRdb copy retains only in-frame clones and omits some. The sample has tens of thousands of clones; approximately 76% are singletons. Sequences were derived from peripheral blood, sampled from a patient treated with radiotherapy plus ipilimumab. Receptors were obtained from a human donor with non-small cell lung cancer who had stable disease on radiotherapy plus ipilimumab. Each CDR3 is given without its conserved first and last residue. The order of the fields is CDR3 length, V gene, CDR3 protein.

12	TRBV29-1	SVDDEGRADGYT
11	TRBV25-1	ASSEVAARGYT
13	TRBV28	ASRQGFWGGNEQF
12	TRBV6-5	ASSSTGLNYGYT
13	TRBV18	ASKSGRSGANVLT
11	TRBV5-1	ASSFRTNTEAF
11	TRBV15	ATSRGISGLAF
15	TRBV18	ASSPQQGNSGANVLT
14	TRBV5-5	ASSLALSGRLDEQF
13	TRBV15	ATSPRQGAGNTIY
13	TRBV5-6	ASSYFGQYNSPLH
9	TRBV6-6	AGETGNGYT
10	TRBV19	ASSIVNNEQF
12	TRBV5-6	ASSVDRGVTEAF
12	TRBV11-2	ASSFRLAPYEQY
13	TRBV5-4	ASSLAQGWGETQY
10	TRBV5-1	ASSLGADTQY
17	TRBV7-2	ASSRPPDRGYIFHEKLF
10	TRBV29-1	SAGDGNQPQH
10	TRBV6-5	ASSRLGGEQF
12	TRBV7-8	ASSLGQLTTEAF
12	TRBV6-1	ASSGSGGRETQY
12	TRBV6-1	ASSEFQGFTEAF
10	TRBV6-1	ASSHNRAGYT
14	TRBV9	ASSATHSTLNTEAF